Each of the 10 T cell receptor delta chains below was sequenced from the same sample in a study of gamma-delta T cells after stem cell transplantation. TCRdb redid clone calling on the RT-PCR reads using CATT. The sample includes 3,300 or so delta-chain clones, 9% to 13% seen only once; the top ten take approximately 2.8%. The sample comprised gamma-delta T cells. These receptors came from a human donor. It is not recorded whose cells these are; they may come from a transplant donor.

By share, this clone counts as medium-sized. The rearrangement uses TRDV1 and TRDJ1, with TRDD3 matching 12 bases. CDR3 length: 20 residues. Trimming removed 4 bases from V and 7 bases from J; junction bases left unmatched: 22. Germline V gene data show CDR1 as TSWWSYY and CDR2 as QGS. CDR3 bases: TGTGCTCTTGGGGCCCCCCATGCCTATTCACACTGGGGGATACAGGGTAAACTCATCTTT. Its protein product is CALGAPHAYSHWGIQGKLIF.

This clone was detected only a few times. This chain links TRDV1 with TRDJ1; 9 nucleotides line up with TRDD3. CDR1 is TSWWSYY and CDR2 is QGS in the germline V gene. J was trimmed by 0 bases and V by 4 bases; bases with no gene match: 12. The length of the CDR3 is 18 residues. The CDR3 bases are TGTGCTCTTGGGGGCCGCGTACTGGGGGACCAGTACACCGATAAACTCATCTTT. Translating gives CALGGRVLGDQYTDKLIF.

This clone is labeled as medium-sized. In nucleotides, the CDR3 is TGTGCAGCAAGCCCACTGGGGGAAAACACCGATAAACTCATCTTT. Amino acid sequence: CAASPLGENTDKLIF. The chain joins TRAV29/DV5 to TRDJ1; 9 bases align to TRDD3. This CDR3 spans 15 amino acids. CDR1 is NSMFDY, CDR2 ISSIKDK, per germline. The V segment lost 1 base and the J segment 0 bases; nucleotides outside the gene matches: 4. The full variable domain, with the rest looked up from reference TRAV29/DV5 and TRDJ1, is DQQVKQNSPSLSVQEGRISILNCDYTNSMFDYFLWYKKYPAEGPTFLISISSIKDKNEDGRFTVFLNKSAKHLSLHIVPSQPGDSAVYFCAASPLGENTDKLIFGKGTRVTVEP.

The CDR3 bases are TGTGCTCTTGGGGAACCTCCCGACTGGGGGATTGGGTTTGGGGTTAGTCTGGGAAAATCCGCACTCATCTTT. This codes for CALGEPPDWGIGFGVSLGKSALIF. The V call is TRDV1, the J call TRDJ1; 10 nucleotides line up with TRDD3. TCRdb leaves out the J gene; it was filled in here by matching the DNA to germline. J was trimmed by 10 bases and V by 1 base; bases with no gene match: 36. Germline CDR1 reads TSWWSYY; CDR2 reads QGS. The length of the CDR3 is 24 residues.

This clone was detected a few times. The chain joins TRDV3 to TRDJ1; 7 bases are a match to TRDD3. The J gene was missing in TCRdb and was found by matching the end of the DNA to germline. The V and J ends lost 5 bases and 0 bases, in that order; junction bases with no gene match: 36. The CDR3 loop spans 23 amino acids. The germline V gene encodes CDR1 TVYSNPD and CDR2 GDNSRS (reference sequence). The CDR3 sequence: CAVHSRLYSSLGGGTRYTDKLIF. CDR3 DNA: TGTGCCGTTCACTCACGACTTTATAGCTCCTTGGGTGGGGGAACACGATACACCGATAAACTCATCTTT.

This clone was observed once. Here the CDR3 reads CALGVPAGAFLDILGADTDKLIF. DNA of the CDR3: TGTGCTCTTGGAGTTCCGGCTGGAGCCTTCCTGGATATCCTGGGGGCCGACACCGATAAACTCATCTTT. This chain connects TRDV1 to TRDJ1; possibly TRDD2 or TRDD3 for D (7 bases each). The J gene is not listed in TCRdb, so it was assigned here from a DNA match to germline. Germline V gene data show CDR1 as TSWWSYY and CDR2 as QGS. The CDR3 consists of 23 residues. The ends were cut back, 6 bases at V and 0 bases at J, with 38 bases in the middle.

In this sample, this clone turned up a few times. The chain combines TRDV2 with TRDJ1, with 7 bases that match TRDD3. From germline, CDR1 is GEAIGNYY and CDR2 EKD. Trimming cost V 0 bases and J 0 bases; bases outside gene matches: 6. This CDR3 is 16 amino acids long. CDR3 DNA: TGTGCCTGTGACACCGGTCTGGGGGCCTACACCGATAAACTCATCTTT. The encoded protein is CACDTGLGAYTDKLIF.

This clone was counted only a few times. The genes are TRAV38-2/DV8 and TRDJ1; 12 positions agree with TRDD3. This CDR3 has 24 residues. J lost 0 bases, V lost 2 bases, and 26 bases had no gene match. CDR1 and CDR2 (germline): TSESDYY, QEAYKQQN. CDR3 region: CAYRRSEPTPLLLGDTQHTDKLIF. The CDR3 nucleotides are TGTGCTTATAGGAGATCCGAACCTACACCCCTTCTACTGGGGGATACCCAGCACACCGATAAACTCATCTTT.

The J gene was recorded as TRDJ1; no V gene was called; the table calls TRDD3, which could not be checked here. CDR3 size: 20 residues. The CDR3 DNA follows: TGTGCTCTTGGGGAACTTTACTTCGTACGCTGGGGGATGTATCCCGATAAACTCATCTTT. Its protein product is CALGELYFVRWGMYPDKLIF.

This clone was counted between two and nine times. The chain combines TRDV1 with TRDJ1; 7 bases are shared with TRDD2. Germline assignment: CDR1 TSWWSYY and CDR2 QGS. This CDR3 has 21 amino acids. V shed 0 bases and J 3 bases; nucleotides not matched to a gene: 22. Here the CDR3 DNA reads TGTGCTCTTGGGGAACTAACCTTCCTCCTTTGGGGACACGCGAAGGCCGATAAACTCATCTTT. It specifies CALGELTFLLWGHAKADKLIF.